This is a list of T cell receptor beta chains from one sample in a study of T cell repertoires in cytomegalovirus infection. Their target antigens are unknown. TCRdb independently ran MiXCR on the reads; one entry per CDR3 protein. The repertoire has roughly 570,000 distinct CDR3 sequences, about 39% of them found once; the top ten carry around 48%. The sample was cultured PBMCs, taken from culture after CMV antigen stimulation. The receptors were sampled from a human donor in good health (CMV status not recorded). Some clones in this sample may be carry-over from other donors' samples. Both conserved end residues are part of each CDR3. The order of the fields is clone size, V gene, D gene, J gene, CDR3 protein, CDR3 DNA. D genes are given only for firm matches. Clone sizes are given selectively: once, few, many, or a class where the clone is expanded.

few	TRBV12-3/TRBV12-4	.	TRBJ2-1	CASTRARLGNEQFF	TGTGCCAGCACCCGGGCGAGGCTCGGGAATGAGCAGTTCTTC
.	TRBV11-2	TRBD1	TRBJ2-7	CASSPIPTGTSYEQYF	TGTGCCAGCAGCCCAATCCCGACAGGGACCTCCTACGAGCAGTACTTC
.	TRBV7-6	TRBD1	TRBJ1-2	CASGDRRGANYGYTF	TGTGCCAGCGGGGACAGGCGGGGGGCGAACTATGGCTACACCTTC
.	TRBV20-1	.	TRBJ2-3	CSARDPSPDTQYF	TGCAGTGCTAGAGACCCCTCACCAGATACGCAGTATTTT
once	TRBV12-3/TRBV12-4	.	TRBJ2-5	CASSLAGIQETQYF	TGTGCCAGCAGTTTAGCGGGAATACAAGAGACCCAGTACTTC
.	TRBV28	.	TRBJ2-5	CASRSRTHPPPNKDQETQYF	TGTGCCAGCAGGTCCCGAACGCATCCTCCGCCGAACAAGGACCAAGAGACCCAGTACTTC
.	TRBV5-6	TRBD2	TRBJ2-3	CASSLTSGVTDTQYF	TGTGCCAGCAGCTTGACTAGCGGGGTCACAGATACGCAGTATTTT
.	TRBV6-6	.	TRBJ2-7	CASSYRGAAYEQYF	TGTGCCAGCAGTTATCGAGGGGCGGCCTACGAGCAGTACTTC
.	TRBV6-1	TRBD2	TRBJ2-1	CASSGFGGVGNEQFF	TGTGCCAGCAGTGGGTTCGGGGGGGTTGGCAATGAGCAGTTCTTC
.	TRBV6-5	TRBD2	TRBJ2-2	CASGLREAGELFF	TGTGCCAGCGGATTGCGGGAGGCAGGGGAGCTGTTTTTT
.	TRBV18	.	TRBJ1-2	CASSPGHDSFYGYTF	TGTGCCAGCTCACCAGGCCACGACAGCTTTTATGGCTACACCTTC
.	TRBV7-8	TRBD2	TRBJ2-1	CASSSARLATAYNEQFF	TGTGCCAGCAGCTCCGCGCGACTAGCCACCGCCTACAATGAGCAGTTCTTC
.	TRBV6-5	.	TRBJ1-1	CASGGYWDDSNTEAFF	TGTGCCAGCGGGGGGTACTGGGACGACAGTAACACTGAAGCTTTCTTT
.	TRBV5-6	TRBD1	TRBJ2-3	CASSQTGTDTDTQYF	TGTGCCAGCAGTCAGACCGGGACAGACACAGATACGCAGTATTTT
.	TRBV7-6	TRBD1	TRBJ1-1	CPSSFGQDTEAFF	TGTCCCAGCAGCTTCGGACAGGACACTGAAGCTTTCTTT
few	TRBV4-1	.	TRBJ2-1	CASSLRTVSNEQFF	TGCGCCAGCAGCCTCCGGACTGTATCCAATGAGCAGTTCTTC
.	TRBV19	.	TRBJ2-7	CASSHPGVHEQYF	TGTGCCAGTAGTCACCCGGGGGTCCACGAGCAGTACTTC
few	TRBV6-1	TRBD2	TRBJ2-1	CASSESSGTSGGIGNEQFF	TGTGCCAGCAGTGAAAGCTCCGGGACTAGCGGGGGGATCGGGAATGAGCAGTTCTTC
few	TRBV28	.	TRBJ1-4	CASSPPNDNNEKLFF	TGTGCCAGCAGTCCCCCGAACGATAATAATGAAAAACTGTTTTTT
.	TRBV7-2	.	TRBJ2-7	CSSSRSGLYEQYF	TGTTCCAGCAGCCGTAGCGGCCTCTACGAGCAGTACTTC
many	TRBV7-2	.	TRBJ1-1	CASTLRGVENTEAFF	TGTGCCAGCACCCTACGTGGGGTGGAAAACACTGAAGCTTTCTTT
.	TRBV7-9	TRBD2	TRBJ2-7	CASSASGLAGSEQYF	TGTGCCAGCAGCGCTTCGGGACTAGCGGGATCTGAGCAGTACTTC
.	TRBV24-1	TRBD2	TRBJ2-1	CAPRETDYNEQFF	TGTGCCCCGCGGGAGACCGACTACAATGAGCAGTTCTTC
many	TRBV7-2	.	TRBJ1-1	CASSSQGGLGTEAFF	TGTGCCAGCAGCTCCCAAGGGGGGCTGGGGACTGAAGCTTTCTTT
few	TRBV12-3/TRBV12-4	TRBD1	TRBJ1-5	CASSLTGENQPQHF	TGTGCCAGCAGTCTGACAGGGGAGAATCAGCCCCAGCATTTT
few	TRBV7-2	.	TRBJ1-5	CASSLVGSGDQPQHF	TGTGCCAGCAGCTTAGTTGGGTCGGGGGATCAGCCCCAGCATTTT
.	TRBV7-6	TRBD2	TRBJ2-5	CASSPPSGSARETQYF	TGTGCCAGCAGCCCCCCTAGCGGATCAGCGCGTGAGACCCAGTACTTC
few	TRBV7-6	TRBD1	TRBJ2-2	CASSLRSNRGRGTGELFF	TGTGCCAGCAGCTTACGCAGCAACAGGGGGCGAGGCACCGGGGAGCTGTTTTTT